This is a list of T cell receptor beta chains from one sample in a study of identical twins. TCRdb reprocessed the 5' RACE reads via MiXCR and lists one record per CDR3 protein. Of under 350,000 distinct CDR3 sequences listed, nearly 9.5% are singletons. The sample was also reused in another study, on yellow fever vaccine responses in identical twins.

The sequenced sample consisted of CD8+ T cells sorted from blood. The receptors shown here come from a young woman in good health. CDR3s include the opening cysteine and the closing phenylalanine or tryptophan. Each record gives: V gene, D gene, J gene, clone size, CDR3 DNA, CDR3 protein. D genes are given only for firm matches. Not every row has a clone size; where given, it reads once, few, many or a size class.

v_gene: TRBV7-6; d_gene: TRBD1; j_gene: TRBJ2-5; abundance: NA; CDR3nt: TGTGCCAGCAGCTCAGGGGGAAACCAAGAGACCCAGTACTTC; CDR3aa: CASSSGGNQETQYF
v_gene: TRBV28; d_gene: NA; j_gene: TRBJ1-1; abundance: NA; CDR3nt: TGTGCCAGCAGTTTAGTGGTAGCCGTAAGTGAAGCTTTCTTT; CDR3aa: CASSLVVAVSEAFF
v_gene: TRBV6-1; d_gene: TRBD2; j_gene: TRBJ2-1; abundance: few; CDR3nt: TGTGCCAGCACCACACACATGCGGGAGGGCCGGAGCAATGAGCAGTTCTTC; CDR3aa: CASTTHMREGRSNEQFF
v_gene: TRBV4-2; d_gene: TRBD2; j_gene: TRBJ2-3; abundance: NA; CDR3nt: TGTGCCAGCAGCCATCCTATGACTAGCGGGCTAGACACAGATACGCAGTATTTT; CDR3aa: CASSHPMTSGLDTDTQYF
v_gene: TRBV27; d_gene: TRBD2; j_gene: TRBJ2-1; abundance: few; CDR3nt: TGTGCCAGCAGTTTATCGGTAGCGGGGTACAATGAGCAGTTCTTC; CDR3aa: CASSLSVAGYNEQFF
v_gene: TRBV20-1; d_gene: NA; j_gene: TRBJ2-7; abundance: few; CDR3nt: TGCAGTGCTGTTCACGGGACCCCAGTTTACGAGCAGTACTTC; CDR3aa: CSAVHGTPVYEQYF
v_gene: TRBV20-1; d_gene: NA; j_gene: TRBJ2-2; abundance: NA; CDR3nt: TGCAGTGCTAGAGTCGGCTCTGAGGCCGGGGAGCTGTTTTTT; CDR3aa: CSARVGSEAGELFF
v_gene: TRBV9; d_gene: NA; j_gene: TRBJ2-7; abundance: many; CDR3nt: TGTGCCAGCAGCGAACGGACAGAGTCCTACGAGCAGTACTTC; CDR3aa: CASSERTESYEQYF
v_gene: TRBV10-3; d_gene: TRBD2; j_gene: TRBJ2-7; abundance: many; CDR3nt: TGTGCCATCAGTGGTTCTAGCGGGGGGATCTACGAGCAGTACTTC; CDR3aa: CAISGSSGGIYEQYF
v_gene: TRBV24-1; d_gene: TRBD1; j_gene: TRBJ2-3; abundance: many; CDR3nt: TGTGCCACCAGTGAGGCTGGGACAGAGGACCCCACAGATACGCAGTATTTT; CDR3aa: CATSEAGTEDPTDTQYF
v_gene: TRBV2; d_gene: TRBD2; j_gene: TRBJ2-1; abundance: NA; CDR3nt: TGTACCCTCAGTTTAGTTTCCCGGACTAGCTACAGCTCCTACAATGAGCAGTTCTTC; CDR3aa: CTLSLVSRTSYSSYNEQFF
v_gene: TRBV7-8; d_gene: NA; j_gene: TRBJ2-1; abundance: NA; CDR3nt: TGTGCCAGCAGCTCGGGGCCCGGCTACAATGAGCAGTTCTTC; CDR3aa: CASSSGPGYNEQFF
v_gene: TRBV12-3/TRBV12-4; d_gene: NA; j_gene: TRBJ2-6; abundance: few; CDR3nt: TGTGCCAGCAGTTTAGCAACAGGGTTGTCTGGGGCCAACGTCCTGACTTTC; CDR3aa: CASSLATGLSGANVLTF
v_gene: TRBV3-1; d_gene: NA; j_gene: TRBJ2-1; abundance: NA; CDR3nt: TGTGCCAGCAGTCCTAGTACCTCCGGGAATGAGCAGTTCTTC; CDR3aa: CASSPSTSGNEQFF
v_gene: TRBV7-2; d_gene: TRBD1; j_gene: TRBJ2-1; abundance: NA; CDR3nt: TGTGCCAGCAGCGCGATCGGGACAGGGAATGAGCAGTTCTTC; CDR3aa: CASSAIGTGNEQFF
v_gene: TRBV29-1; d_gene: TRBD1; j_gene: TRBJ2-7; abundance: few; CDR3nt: TGCAGCGTTAAGACAGGGCACTCCTACGAGCAGTACTTC; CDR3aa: CSVKTGHSYEQYF
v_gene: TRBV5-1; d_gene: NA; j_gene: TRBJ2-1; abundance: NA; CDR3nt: TGCGCCAGCAGCTGGGGGTTCAGTGGGGGGTACAATGAGCAGTTCTTC; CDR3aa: CASSWGFSGGYNEQFF
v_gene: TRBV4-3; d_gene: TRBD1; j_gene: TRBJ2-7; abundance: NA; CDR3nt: TGCGCCAGCAGCCAAATGGTACAGGGGGCTTACGAGCAGTACTTC; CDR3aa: CASSQMVQGAYEQYF
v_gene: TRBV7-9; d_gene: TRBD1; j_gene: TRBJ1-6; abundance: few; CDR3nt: TGTGCCAGCAGCTCGACAGGGGCTGGGAAGGATTCACCCCTCCACTTT; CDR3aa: CASSSTGAGKDSPLHF
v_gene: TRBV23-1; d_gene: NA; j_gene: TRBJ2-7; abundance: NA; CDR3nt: TGCGCCAGCAGTCCTCTGAGGGGGGAGGCAAACGAGCAGTACTTC; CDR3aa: CASSPLRGEANEQYF
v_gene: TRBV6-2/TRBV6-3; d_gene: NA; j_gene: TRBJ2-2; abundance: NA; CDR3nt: TGTGCCAGCAGTTTCGGCCTGGGGACCGGGGAGCTGTTTTTT; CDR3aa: CASSFGLGTGELFF
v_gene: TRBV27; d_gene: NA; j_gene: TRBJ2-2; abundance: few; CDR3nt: TGTGCCATCCTCTCCGGGACCGGGGAGCTGTTTTTT; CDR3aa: CAILSGTGELFF
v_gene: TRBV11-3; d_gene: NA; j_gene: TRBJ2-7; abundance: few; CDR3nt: TGTGCCAGCAGCTTAGATTTCCCCAGCGAGCAGTACTTC; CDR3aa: CASSLDFPSEQYF
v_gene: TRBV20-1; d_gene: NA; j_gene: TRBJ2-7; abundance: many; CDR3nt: TGCAGTGCTTACGGGGATCGCGAGGGGGACTACGAGCAGTACTTC; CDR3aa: CSAYGDREGDYEQYF